This T cell receptor (beta chain) was sequenced for a study of beta chain features in type 1 diabetes. Whole-study findings and limits: Moderate yet significant TCRB CDR3 shortening was seen in Type 1 diabetes patients in all four CD4+ subsets.

From germline, CDR1 is SGHTA and CDR2 FQGTGA. The CDR3 extends over 14 amino acids. Trimming took off 4 bases at V and 2 bases at J, with 12 bases between the two ends. TCRB transcripts that were expressed got sequenced, as all of the isolated RNA had been reverse transcribed. Produced via immunoSEQ multiplex PCR; TCRdb's table is partial and in-frame only. The repertoire includes hundreds of thousands of clones, around an eighth of them detected once, and 0.022% sits in the top ten. Points on this clone: Antigen: not known.

The chain carries TRBV7-3 and TRBJ2-7; tentatively, D is TRBD2 (5 bases). This TCR was sampled from a man aged 18 to 29 with type 1 diabetes. Sequences were obtained from naive CD4+ T cells from blood. The CDR3 sequence is CASSSGLGTYEQYF. The CDR3 DNA is TGTGCCAGCAGCTCGGGGTTGGGGACCTACGAGCAGTACTTC. Full variable domain (rest looked up from reference TRBV7-3 and TRBJ2-7): GAGVSQTPSNKVTEKGKYVELRCDPISGHTALYWYRQSLGQGPEFLIYFQGTGAADDSGLPNDRFFAVRPEGSVSTLKIQRTERGDSAVYLCASSSGLGTYEQYFGPGTRLTVT.